A single sample is the source of the 14 T cell receptor beta chains below, sequenced in a study of cytomegalovirus exposure and HLA in healthy donors (dated by TCRdb to the late 2010s). Receptor amplification or capture employed the immunoSEQ multiplex PCR assay. TCRdb stores this immuneACCESS table with in-frame sequences only. Part of the clones is absent; in the studies checked, under half of the shortfall reflects unresolved V genes, and no reason is known for the rest. Recorded for this sample are under 250,000 clones; approximately 82% of them occurred a single time. The ten largest clones represent roughly 5.4% of the sample. Sequenced material: PBMCs. These receptors were obtained from a woman between 18 and 30 years old in good health and CMV-seronegative.

The J gene is TRBJ2-2, the V gene TRBV5-1; 9 positions agree with TRBD2. Germline V gene data show CDR1 as SGHRS and CDR2 as YFSETQ. V lost 0 bases and J lost 3; bases outside the gene matches: 6. CDR3 length: 17 residues. This chain's CDR3 is CASSLGSGSPYTGELFF. The DNA for the CDR3 is TGCGCCAGCAGCTTGGGTAGCGGGAGCCCCTACACCGGGGAGCTGTTTTTT. Looking up the rest from reference TRBV5-1 and TRBJ2-2 gives the full variable domain: KAGVTQTPRYLIKTRGQQVTLSCSPISGHRSVSWYQQTPGQGLQFLFEYFSETQRNKGNFPGRFSGRQFSNSRSEMNVSTLELGDSALYLCASSLGSGSPYTGELFFGEGSRLTVL.

This rearrangement joins TRBV30 to TRBJ2-1; maybe TRBD2 (6 bases). Trimming took 0 bases from V and 9 from J, leaving 18 bases between them. The CDR3 length is 15 residues. The germline gives CDR1 GTSNPN, CDR2 SVGIG (reference sequence). The CDR3 protein is CAWSVNAGLRTEQFF. CDR3 nucleotides: TGTGCCTGGAGTGTTAACGCGGGGCTTCGTACTGAGCAGTTCTTC. Complete variable domain (other parts from reference TRBV30 and TRBJ2-1): SQTIHQWPATLVQPVGSPLSLECTVEGTSNPNLYWYRQAAGRGLQLLFYSVGIGQISSEVPQNLSASRPQDRQFILSSKKLLLSDSGFYLCAWSVNAGLRTEQFFGPGTRLTVL.

The rearrangement uses TRBV2 and TRBJ2-3; D might be TRBD1 (5 bases). With 5 bases removed from V and 6 bases from J, the gap between germline ends came to 12 bases. The CDR3 has 13 residues. Per the germline V gene, CDR1 is SNHLY and CDR2 is FYNNEI. The CDR3 protein is CASSRGQRDTQYF. CDR3 DNA sequence: TGTGCCAGCAGTCGCGGACAACGCGATACGCAGTATTTT.

V and J are TRBV9 and TRBJ2-3; possibly TRBD2 for D (6 bases). The length of the CDR3 is 13 residues. V was trimmed by 8 bases and J by 6 bases, leaving 16 bases between them. Germline V lookup: CDR1 SGDLS, CDR2 YYNGEE. CDR3 nucleotide sequence: TGTGCCAGTCAAAAGGTGGCGGGGGATACGCAGTATTTT. Translating gives CASQKVAGDTQYF.

The J gene is TRBJ1-1, the V gene TRBV13; 8 bases are shared with TRBD1. Germline CDR1 and CDR2: PRHDT and FYEKMQ (reference sequence). This CDR3 is built from 14 residues. The V segment lost 6 bases and the J segment 6 bases; nucleotides outside the gene matches: 9. The CDR3 spells CASRPGQGIPEAFF. The CDR3 bases are TGTGCCAGCAGGCCCGGACAGGGAATCCCTGAAGCTTTCTTT.

Concerning this clone itself: One end of the junction is discordant with germline, which a read error may explain. The chain joins TRBV25-1 to TRBJ2-7; maybe TRBD1 (6 bases). Germline V gene data show CDR1 as MGHDK and CDR2 as SYGVNS. The CDR3 is 11 amino acids. CDR3 DNA: TGTGCCAGCAGTCGTCAGGGGCTTTGGGACTTC. It encodes CASSRQGLWDF.

J is TRBJ2-7 and V is TRBV7-9; the D is unclear. This CDR3 has 14 amino acids. CDR1 and CDR2 from the germline V gene are SEHNR and FQNEAQ (reference sequence). The V and J ends lost 6 bases and 0 bases respectively, with 12 bases between them. The CDR3 spells CASSTTGSSYEQYF. CDR3 coding DNA: TGTGCCAGCAGTACCACCGGGTCCTCCTACGAGCAGTACTTC.

A few counts support this clone. The V gene is TRBV5-4, the J gene TRBJ2-3; D is uncertain. Looked up from germline, CDR1 is SGHNT and CDR2 is YYREEE (reference sequence). The CDR3 has 14 residues. Trimming pared 2 bases from V and 1 base from J, leaving 8 bases between. DNA of the CDR3: TGTGCCAGCAGCTTATCTGGGGGCACAGATACGCAGTATTTT. Amino acid sequence: CASSLSGGTDTQYF. Variable domain in full (rest from reference TRBV5-4 and TRBJ2-3): ETGVTQSPTHLIKTRGQQVTLRCSSQSGHNTVSWYQQALGQGPQFIFQYYREEENGRGNFPPRFSGLQFPNYSSELNVNALELDDSALYLCASSLSGGTDTQYFGPGTRLTVL.

This clone has ten or more counts. This chain connects TRBV28 to TRBJ2-7, with a weak D call TRBD2 (5 bases). The CDR3 is made up of 14 amino acids. Germline V gives CDR1 MDHEN, CDR2 SYDVKM. The germline V and J ends were trimmed by 4 bases and 7 bases, with 17 bases remaining between them. The CDR3: CASSSRTGSEEQYF. CDR3 nucleotide sequence: TGTGCCAGCAGTTCCCGGACGGGATCTGAGGAGCAGTACTTC.

The chain combines TRBV6-5 with TRBJ2-1, with TRBD2 identical over 11 bases. The CDR3 is made up of 15 amino acids. CDR1 is MNHEY and CDR2 is SVGAGI in the germline V gene. The J segment lost 7 bases and the V segment lost 5 bases, leaving 7 bases of the junction unmatched. CDR3 DNA sequence: TGTGCCAGCAGTCCCTTAGCGGGAGGGATTAATGAGCAGTTCTTC. Translating gives CASSPLAGGINEQFF.

The chain is built from TRBV14 and TRBJ1-2, with D hard to call. V lost 6 bases and J lost 4, with 12 bases in between. The CDR3 is 13 residues long. CDR1 SGHDN and CDR2 FVKESK come from the germline V gene. The CDR3 sequence: CASRANKGYGYTF. In nucleotides, the CDR3 is TGTGCCAGCAGGGCTAACAAGGGCTATGGCTACACCTTC.

The chain joins TRBV12-5 to TRBJ2-3; D may be TRBD1 (5 bases). The CDR3 contains 16 residues. In germline, CDR1 is LGHNT, CDR2 FRNRAP. V was pared by 0 bases and J by 6 bases, with 16 bases between. The CDR3 DNA follows: TGTGCTAGTGGTTTGGTACTTCAGGGTTTGATTGATACGCAGTATTTT. Its translation is CASGLVLQGLIDTQYF.

The gene calls are TRBV2 and TRBJ1-5, with D possibly matching TRBD1 (5 bases). Deletions cut 4 bases from V and 5 bases from J, with 12 bases between. The CDR3 has 14 amino acids. Germline values: CDR1 SNHLY, CDR2 FYNNEI. The CDR3 spells CASSAWQGDQPQHF. The CDR3 DNA reads as TGTGCCAGCAGTGCTTGGCAGGGCGATCAGCCCCAGCATTTT.

V gene TRBV5-1 combines with J gene TRBJ1-3; 7 bases fit TRBD1. This CDR3 is 15 amino acids long. V shed 4 bases and J 4 bases; nucleotides not matched to a gene: 8. Per the germline V gene, CDR1 is SGHRS and CDR2 is YFSETQ. The CDR3 sequence: CASSRDSLLGNTIYF. The CDR3 coding sequence is TGCGCCAGCAGCCGGGACAGTCTTCTCGGAAACACCATATATTTT.